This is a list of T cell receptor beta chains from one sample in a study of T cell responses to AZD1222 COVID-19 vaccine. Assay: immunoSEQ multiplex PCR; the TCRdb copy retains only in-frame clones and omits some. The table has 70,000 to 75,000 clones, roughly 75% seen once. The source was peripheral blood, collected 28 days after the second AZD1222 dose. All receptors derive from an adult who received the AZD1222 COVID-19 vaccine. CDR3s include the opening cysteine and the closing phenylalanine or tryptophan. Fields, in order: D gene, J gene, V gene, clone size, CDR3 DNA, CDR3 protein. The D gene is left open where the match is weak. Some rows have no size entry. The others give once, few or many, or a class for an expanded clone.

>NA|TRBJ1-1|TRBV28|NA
TGTGCCAGCAGTTTACCGACTCGCTTACAGGGTTCCACTGAAGCTTTCTTT
CASSLPTRLQGSTEAFF
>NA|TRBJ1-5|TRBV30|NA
TGTGCCTGGAGTGTTTCGGACGTAGGGAATCAGCCCCAGCATTTT
CAWSVSDVGNQPQHF
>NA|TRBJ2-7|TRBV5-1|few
TGCGCCAGCAGCCCACGGGACATGGGACCCTACGAGCAGTACTTC
CASSPRDMGPYEQYF
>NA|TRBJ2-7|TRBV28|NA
TGTGCCAGCAGTCTGGGGGGCTCCTACGAGCAGTACTTC
CASSLGGSYEQYF
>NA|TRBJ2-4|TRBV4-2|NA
TGTGCCAGCAGCCACCTTAGCGGTACGGCCAAAAACATTCAGTACTTC
CASSHLSGTAKNIQYF
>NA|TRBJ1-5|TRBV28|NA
TGTGCCAGCAGTTTATGGGGGGGGAGCAATCAGCCCCAGCATTTT
CASSLWGGSNQPQHF
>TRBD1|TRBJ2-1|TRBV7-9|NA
TGTGCCAGCAGCTTTAGACCAAGTGACAGGGCATACAATGAGCAGTTCTTC
CASSFRPSDRAYNEQFF
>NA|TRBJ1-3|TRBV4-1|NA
TGCGCCAGCAGCCAATCGGAGGGATTTTCTGGAAACACCATATATTTT
CASSQSEGFSGNTIYF
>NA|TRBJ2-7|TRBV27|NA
TGTGCCAGCAGTCCACACAGGACACCCCCCCCCGAGCAGTACTTC
CASSPHRTPPPEQYF
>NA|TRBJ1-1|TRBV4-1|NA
TGCGCCAGCAGCCCCTACAATCAGGAGATCCCCGAAGCTTTCTTT
CASSPYNQEIPEAFF
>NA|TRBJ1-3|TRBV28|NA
TGTGCCAGCAGTTTAGGGTCCGGGGGCATATCTGGAAACACCATATATTTT
CASSLGSGGISGNTIYF
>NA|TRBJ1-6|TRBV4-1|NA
TGCGCCAGCAGCCAAGATCGAATTTGGTCGACAGATTCACCCCTCCACTTT
CASSQDRIWSTDSPLHF
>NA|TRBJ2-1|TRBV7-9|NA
TGTGCCAGCAGCTTAGCTTCCGGGTACAATGAGCAGTTCTTC
CASSLASGYNEQFF
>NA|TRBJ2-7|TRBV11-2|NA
TGTGCCAGCAGCTTAGAGGTGGGTGAGCAGTACTTC
CASSLEVGEQYF
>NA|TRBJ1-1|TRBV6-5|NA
TGTGCCAGCAGTTACTCATACAGGAACACTGAAGCTTTCTTT
CASSYSYRNTEAFF